This is a list of T cell receptor beta chains from one sample in a study of CD8+CD57+ T cells in acquired aplastic anemia. Each CDR3 protein is one row after TCRdb ran MiXCR on the reads. Among some 160,000 distinct CDR3 sequences listed, around 43% were seen once. Material: sorted CD4+, CD8+, or CD8+CD57+ T cells (not recorded which) from PBMCs. The receptor set was obtained from a human donor with aplastic anemia. Both conserved end residues are part of each CDR3. D genes are given only for firm matches. A clone size is listed for some rows: how often the clone was seen (once, few, many), or a class if it is expanded.

NA	NA	TRBV11-1	TRBJ2-1	TGTGCCAGCAGCTTGGTTCCGGGACTGGACAACTACAATGAGCAGTTCTTC	CASSLVPGLDNYNEQFF
NA	TRBD1	TRBV11-2	TRBJ2-3	TGTGCCAGCAGCCCAGGACAGGGAGCGGGCACAGATACGCAGTATTTT	CASSPGQGAGTDTQYF
few	NA	TRBV19	TRBJ2-2	TGTGCCAGTAGTTCCACAGTAGCCGGGGAGCTGTTTTTT	CASSSTVAGELFF
many	TRBD1	TRBV5-7	TRBJ2-7	TGTGCCAGCAGCCTGGAGGACAGGGACGAGCAGTACTTC	CASSLEDRDEQYF
NA	NA	TRBV7-2	TRBJ2-1	TGCGCCAGCAGCTTCGGCACTGACAATGAGCAGTTCTTC	CASSFGTDNEQFF
NA	NA	TRBV7-9	TRBJ2-3	TGTGCCAGCAGCTTAGGGCCAGAAGATACGCAGTATTTT	CASSLGPEDTQYF
NA	NA	TRBV2	TRBJ1-1	TGTGCCAGTAGTGAGGGCAGGAAGAACACTGAAGCTTTCTTT	CASSEGRKNTEAFF
many	NA	TRBV20-1	TRBJ1-6	TGCAGTGCAACCGTCGGACAGCACTCCTATAATTCACCCCTCCACTTT	CSATVGQHSYNSPLHF
NA	NA	TRBV29-1	TRBJ2-3	TGCAGCGTTGACCGAGACAGAAGAGATAAGCAGTATTTT	CSVDRDRRDKQYF
many	NA	TRBV19	TRBJ1-5	TGTGCCAGTAGTATGAGATTTCAGCCCCAGCATTTT	CASSMRFQPQHF
NA	NA	TRBV15	TRBJ1-3	TGTGCCACCAGCAGAGCGGGAATTTTGTCTGGAAACACCATATATTTT	CATSRAGILSGNTIYF
NA	NA	TRBV11-1	TRBJ2-1	TGTGCCAGCAGCTGGACAGAAGCGTACAATGAGCAGTTCTTC	CASSWTEAYNEQFF
medium-sized	NA	TRBV10-3	TRBJ2-7	TGTGCCATCAGTCCGGCGACCTACGAGCAGTACTTC	CAISPATYEQYF
many	NA	TRBV19	TRBJ2-7	TGTGCCAGTAGTCCTTCAGCAATCCCCTACGAGCAGTACTTC	CASSPSAIPYEQYF
many	NA	TRBV10-3	TRBJ1-5	TGTGCCATCAGCGACGAGGGGGGCGGCAATCAGCCCCAGCATTTT	CAISDEGGGNQPQHF
many	TRBD2	TRBV20-1	TRBJ2-1	TGCAGTGCTAGAGACCCTAGCGGGAGCTCCTACAATGAGCAGTTCTTC	CSARDPSGSSYNEQFF